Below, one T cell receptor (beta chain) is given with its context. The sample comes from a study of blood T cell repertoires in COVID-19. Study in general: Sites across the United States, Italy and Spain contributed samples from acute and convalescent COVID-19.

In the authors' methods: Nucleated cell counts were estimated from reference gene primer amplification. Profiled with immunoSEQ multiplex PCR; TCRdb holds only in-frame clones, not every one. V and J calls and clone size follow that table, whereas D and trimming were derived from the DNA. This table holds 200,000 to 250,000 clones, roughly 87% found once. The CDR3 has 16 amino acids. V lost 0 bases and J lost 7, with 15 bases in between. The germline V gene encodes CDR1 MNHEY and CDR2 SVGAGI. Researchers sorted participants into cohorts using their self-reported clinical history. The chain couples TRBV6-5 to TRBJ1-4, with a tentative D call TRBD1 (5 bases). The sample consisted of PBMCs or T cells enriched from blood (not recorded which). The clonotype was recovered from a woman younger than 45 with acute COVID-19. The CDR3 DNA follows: TGTGCCAGCAGTTACTCGACCGGGGGGTTCTCTGAAAAACTGTTTTTT. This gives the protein CASSYSTGGFSEKLFF.